The source of this T cell receptor beta chain is a study of blood T cell repertoires in COVID-19. Study-level information: From T cells, B-cell-depleted T cells, or PBMCs came the material, which was cDNA or gDNA.

The CDR3 is 14 residues long. Germline CDR1 reads MNHEY; CDR2 reads SMNVEV (reference sequence). Deletions cut 2 bases from V and 2 bases from J, with 10 bases between. Some clones are missing from TCRdb's copy, which holds only in-frame ones; the method was immunoSEQ multiplex PCR. The profile shows 390,000 or so clones, about nine tenths of them singletons. Sequencing used peripheral blood. This sequence joins TRBV27 and TRBJ2-7, with D maybe TRBD1 (5 bases). The TCR was taken from a woman under 40 with active or convalescent COVID-19. This CDR3 is CASSLRGDAYEQYF. CDR3 bases: TGTGCCAGCAGTTTAAGGGGCGATGCCTACGAGCAGTACTTC.